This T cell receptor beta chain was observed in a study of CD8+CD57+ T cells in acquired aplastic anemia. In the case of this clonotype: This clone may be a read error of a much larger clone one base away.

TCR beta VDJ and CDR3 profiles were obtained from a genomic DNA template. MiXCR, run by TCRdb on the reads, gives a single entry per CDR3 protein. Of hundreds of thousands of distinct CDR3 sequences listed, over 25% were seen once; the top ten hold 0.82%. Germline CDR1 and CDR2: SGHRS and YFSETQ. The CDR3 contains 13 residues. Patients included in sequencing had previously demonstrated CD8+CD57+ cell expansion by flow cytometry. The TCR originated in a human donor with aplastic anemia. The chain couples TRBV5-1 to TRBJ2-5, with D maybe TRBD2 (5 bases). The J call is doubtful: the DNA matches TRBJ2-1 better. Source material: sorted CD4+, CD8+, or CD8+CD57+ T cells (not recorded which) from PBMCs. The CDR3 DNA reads TGTGCCAGCAGCCGAGGACTCCTAGAGACCCAGTTCTTC. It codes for CASSRGLLETQFF.